This T cell receptor beta chain was retrieved from a study of CD8 T cells in ankylosing spondylitis. This clonotype was seen ten or more times. From germline, CDR1 is SGHKS and CDR2 YYEKEE (reference sequence). Trimming removed 1 base from V and 5 bases from J, with 12 bases in between. The CDR3 spans 14 residues. TCRdb independently ran MiXCR on the 5' RACE reads; one entry per CDR3 protein. The repertoire holds under 55,000 distinct CDR3 sequences, with roughly 7.4% as singletons. Sequencing was carried out using blood, either unsorted or a sorted T cell fraction (not recorded which). V and J are TRBV5-5 and TRBJ1-1; D uncertain. The sequence came from a female donor with ankylosing spondylitis or in good health (not recorded which). CDR3 residues: CASSLTQGGTEAFF. In DNA, the CDR3 is TGTGCCAGCAGCTTGACCCAAGGTGGGACTGAAGCTTTCTTT.